This paragraph reports one T cell receptor (beta chain). This entry is derived from a study of shared clonotypes between healthy human individuals. Libraries were prepared by immunoSEQ multiplex PCR; TCRdb keeps only in-frame clonotypes and omits some of them. Here the sample spans about 500,000 clones, approximately 77% being singletons. Germline V gene sequence: CDR1 MDHEN, CDR2 SYDVKM. With 4 bases clipped from V and 5 bases from J, the junction kept 9 bases outside the gene matches. The CDR3 is 15 amino acids. Sequenced sample: PBMCs. The origin of this receptor is a woman in her forties in good health. Some clones in this sample may be carry-over from other donors' samples. The chain recombines TRBV28 with TRBJ2-5; 8 bases fit TRBD2. The CDR3 nucleotides read TGTGCCAGCAGTTCAAACGGAGCGGGAGAGGAGACCCAGTACTTC. Its translation is CASSSNGAGEETQYF.